This T cell receptor (beta chain) is from a study of shared clonotypes between healthy human individuals. Study-level background: Researchers drew samples from two women and three men aged 18 to 49. Study conclusions and caveats: Sampling used blood alone; tissue repertoires probably differ. With a handful of donors compared, around 5% of naive CD4 clonotypes were shared.

V lost 4 bases and J lost 4; bases outside the gene matches: 9. CDR1 and CDR2 (germline): SEHNR, FQNEAQ (reference sequence). The CDR3 spans 15 residues. Of note for this clone: Its target is not known.

CD8 cells classed as naive were CD45RO-negative and positively selected for CCR7, excluding terminally differentiated effector memory CD45RA+ cells. Clones were sequenced by immunoSEQ multiplex PCR, and TCRdb holds only the in-frame ones, with some missing. The repertoire consists of hundreds of thousands of clones, with around 96% occurring once and the leading ten covering approximately 0.1%. Sequencing was carried out using naive CD8+ T cells sorted from blood. This rearrangement joins TRBV7-9 to TRBJ2-5, with 7 bases that match TRBD1. This TCR was recovered from a woman aged 25 to 45 in good health. Written as DNA, the CDR3 is TGTGCCAGCAGCTCACAGGGGAACGCGCGAGAGACCCAGTACTTC. Protein: CASSSQGNARETQYF. Drawing the rest from reference TRBV7-9 and TRBJ2-5, the complete variable domain is DTGVSQNPRHKITKRGQNVTFRCDPISEHNRLYWYRQTLGQGPEFLTYFQNEAQLEKSRLLSDRFSAERPKGSFSTLEIQRTEQGDSAMYLCASSSQGNARETQYFGPGTRLLVL.